A selection of T cell receptor beta chains follows, all from one sample in a study of immune cell composition in non-small cell lung cancer. Measured with immunoSEQ multiplex PCR; TCRdb has only the in-frame clones, and not every one. The sample has 1,500 to 2,000 clones; roughly four fifths are singletons. Material for sequencing was lung tumor tissue. The receptors were gathered from a human donor with non-small cell lung cancer. Each CDR3 is given with its conserved first and last residue. D genes are given only for firm matches. Clone size is shown for a subset of rows, as once, few, many or a class of expanded clone.

.,TRBJ1-5,TRBV28,.,CASSLPGLFDSNQPQHF,TGTGCCAGCAGTTTACCGGGACTGTTCGATAGCAATCAGCCCCAGCATTTT
.,TRBJ2-5,TRBV9,.,CASSVEGGGKETQYF,TGTGCCAGCAGCGTAGAGGGAGGTGGTAAAGAGACCCAGTACTTC
.,TRBJ2-7,TRBV11-3,.,CASSLHGGEQYF,TGTGCCAGCAGCTTGCACGGGGGTGAGCAGTACTTC
TRBD1,TRBJ2-7,TRBV18,.,CASSPRGQGDREQYF,TGTGCCAGCTCACCACGCGGACAGGGGGACAGAGAGCAGTACTTC
TRBD1,TRBJ2-7,TRBV2,few,CASSGQGSEQYF,TGTGCCAGCAGTGGACAGGGGTCCGAGCAGTACTTC
.,TRBJ2-5,TRBV28,.,CASTTSGPGTQYF,TGTGCCAGCACTACTAGTGGGCCCGGGACCCAGTACTTC
TRBD1,TRBJ1-1,TRBV19,large,CASSSTGGSAEAFF,TGTGCCAGTTCCTCTACAGGGGGGTCGGCTGAAGCTTTCTTT
.,TRBJ1-1,TRBV19,.,CASSIGGLEAFF,TGTGCCAGTAGTATAGGGGGACTTGAAGCTTTCTTT
.,TRBJ2-7,TRBV19,.,CASSFSSATGSGQYF,TGTGCCAGTTCGTTCAGCTCTGCGACGGGTAGTGGGCAGTACTTC
TRBD1,TRBJ1-6,TRBV7-9,.,CASSLQGWNSPLHF,TGTGCCAGCAGCCTACAGGGGTGGAATTCACCCCTCCACTTT
TRBD1,TRBJ2-7,TRBV18,.,CASSPGTGNSGYEQYF,TGTGCCAGCTCACCTGGGACAGGGAATTCGGGTTACGAGCAGTACTTC
.,TRBJ2-3,TRBV19,.,CASRTGGLSNGQDTQYF,TGTGCCAGTCGAACGGGCGGGTTATCAAACGGCCAAGATACGCAGTATTTT
TRBD2,TRBJ2-7,TRBV10-1,.,CASSDGAGAVEQYF,TGCGCCAGCAGTGACGGAGCGGGAGCGGTCGAGCAGTACTTC
.,TRBJ2-1,TRBV7-2,.,CASSFALTRKQFF,TGTGCCAGCAGCTTTGCCCTGACTAGGAAGCAGTTCTTC
TRBD2,TRBJ2-7,TRBV4-2,few,CASSQDGVAGNYEQYF,TGTGCCAGCAGCCAAGATGGGGTAGCGGGGAACTACGAGCAGTACTTC
.,TRBJ2-5,TRBV18,.,CASSPGRETQYF,TGTGCCAGCTCACCTGGTAGAGAAACCCAGTACTTC
.,TRBJ2-7,TRBV6-5,.,CASSYRVLGDEQYF,TGTGCCAGCAGTTACAGAGTGCTCGGGGACGAGCAGTACTTC
.,TRBJ2-7,TRBV28,.,CASSFVQGTDEQYF,TGTGCCAGCAGTTTTGTCCAGGGTACCGACGAGCAGTACTTC
.,TRBJ2-2,TRBV28,.,CASSYPGSGELFF,TGTGCCAGCAGTTATCCAGGTTCCGGGGAGCTGTTTTTT
TRBD1,TRBJ1-2,TRBV6-1,.,CASSEVLSGQGYGYTF,TGTGCCAGCAGTGAAGTATTATCGGGACAGGGCTATGGCTACACCTTC
.,TRBJ1-3,TRBV7-6,.,CASSLLTVSGNTIYF,TGTGCCAGCAGCTTATTAACAGTCTCTGGAAACACCATATATTTT
.,TRBJ2-4,TRBV28,.,CASSLMGGAGNIQYF,TGTGCCAGCAGTTTAATGGGGGGGGCCGGGAACATTCAGTACTTC
TRBD2,TRBJ2-2,TRBV18,.,CASSRTSGREPGELFF,TGTGCCAGCTCGCGGACTAGCGGGAGGGAGCCCGGGGAGCTGTTTTTT
TRBD2,TRBJ2-7,TRBV4-2,.,CASSQVGTSADEQYF,TGTGCCAGCAGCCAAGTTGGGACTAGCGCTGACGAGCAGTACTTC
TRBD2,TRBJ2-1,TRBV5-1,.,CASSLELAGVDNEQFF,TGCGCCAGCAGTTTAGAGCTAGCGGGAGTAGACAATGAGCAGTTCTTC
.,TRBJ2-3,TRBV4-2,.,CASSQEWGADTQYF,TGTGCCAGCAGCCAAGAATGGGGGGCAGATACGCAGTATTTT
.,TRBJ1-1,TRBV28,.,CASTLPRTANTEAFF,TGTGCCAGCACCCTCCCCCGGACAGCGAACACTGAAGCTTTCTTT
.,TRBJ1-4,TRBV19,.,CASSPSEKLFF,TGTGCCAGTAGTCCGAGTGAAAAACTGTTTTTT
.,TRBJ2-1,TRBV7-6,.,CASSYAQQDEQFF,TGTGCCAGCAGCTACGCCCAACAGGATGAGCAGTTCTTC
.,TRBJ1-3,TRBV9,few,CASSGGGRILSGNTIYF,TGTGCCAGCAGCGGGGGGGGGCGGATTCTCTCTGGAAACACCATATATTTT
.,TRBJ2-1,TRBV28,few,CASSQRVVNEQFF,TGTGCCAGCAGTCAACGGGTTGTCAATGAGCAGTTCTTC
TRBD1,TRBJ1-4,TRBV4-1,few,CASSQTPGTGNEKLFF,TGCGCCAGCAGCCAAACCCCCGGGACAGGGAACGAAAAACTGTTTTTT
TRBD1,TRBJ2-3,TRBV7-8,.,CASSSWTGSDTQYF,TGTGCCAGCAGCTCGTGGACAGGGTCAGATACGCAGTATTTT
.,TRBJ1-2,TRBV28,.,CASSLHLNPGGYTF,TGTGCCAGCAGCCTACACTTGAACCCGGGGGGCTACACCTTC
TRBD1,TRBJ2-3,TRBV28,.,CASSLGRQGSTGTQYF,TGTGCCAGCAGTTTAGGACGACAGGGATCGACAGGTACGCAGTATTTT
.,TRBJ2-1,TRBV7-3,.,CASSPGLSTNEQFF,TGTGCCAGCAGCCCGGGACTCAGTACCAATGAGCAGTTCTTC
TRBD1,TRBJ2-7,TRBV18,.,CASSLSPGQGAYEQYF,TGTGCCAGCTCGCTAAGCCCGGGACAGGGGGCTTACGAGCAGTACTTC
TRBD2,TRBJ2-7,TRBV19,.,CASSPRTSAGLEQYF,TGTGCCAGTAGCCCTAGGACTAGCGCAGGGCTCGAGCAGTACTTC
TRBD1,TRBJ2-7,TRBV18,.,CASSSPAGQGIYEQYF,TGTGCCAGCTCAAGTCCCGCCGGACAGGGAATCTACGAGCAGTACTTC
.,TRBJ2-7,TRBV6-1,.,CASSESYRVYEQYF,TGTGCCAGCAGTGAATCCTACAGGGTCTACGAGCAGTACTTC
TRBD2,TRBJ2-5,TRBV28,.,CASSSGTSGGAQTQYF,TGTGCCAGCAGTTCTGGGACTAGCGGGGGGGCCCAGACCCAGTACTTC
.,TRBJ2-3,TRBV6-6,few,CASSKREDTQYF,TGTGCCAGCAGCAAGAGGGAAGACACGCAGTATTTT
.,TRBJ2-3,TRBV19,.,CASSRTPDTQYF,TGTGCCAGTAGCCGGACTCCAGATACGCAGTATTTT
TRBD2,TRBJ2-1,TRBV27,few,CASSFSSGRATYNEQFF,TGTGCCAGCAGTTTTAGTAGCGGGAGGGCCACCTACAATGAGCAGTTCTTC
.,TRBJ2-5,TRBV5-1,.,CASSLTGPPVQETQYF,TGCGCCAGCAGCTTGACAGGCCCACCTGTACAAGAGACCCAGTACTTC
.,TRBJ2-1,TRBV7-2,.,CASSLGPTRDEQFF,TGTGCCAGCAGCTTAGGTCCTACCCGAGATGAGCAGTTCTTC
TRBD2,TRBJ2-5,TRBV9,.,CASATGGGGAQETQYF,TGTGCCAGCGCAACCGGTGGCGGGGGGGCGCAAGAGACCCAGTACTTC